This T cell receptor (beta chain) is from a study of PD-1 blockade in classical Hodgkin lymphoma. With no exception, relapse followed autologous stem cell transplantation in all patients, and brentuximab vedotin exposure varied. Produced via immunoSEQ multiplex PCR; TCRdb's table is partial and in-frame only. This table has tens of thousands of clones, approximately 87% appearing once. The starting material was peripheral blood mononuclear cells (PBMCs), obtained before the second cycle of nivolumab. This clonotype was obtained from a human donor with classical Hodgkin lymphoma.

This CDR3 is CASSQSPGTSGRTQFF. For the CDR3, the DNA is TGTGCCAGCTCTCAAAGTCCCGGGACTAGCGGGAGAACGCAGTTCTTC. The chain recombines TRBV18 with TRBJ2-1, with TRBD2 matching 14 bases. The CDR3 runs 16 residues. V lost 6 bases to trimming and J lost 12 bases; unmatched junction nucleotides: 13. Looked up from germline, CDR1 is KGHSH and CDR2 is LQKENI.